These 20 T cell receptor beta chains were sequenced from one sample in a study of technical replicates of blood from a few donors. Only in-frame clones appear in the TCRdb table, and some are missing; sequencing was by immunoSEQ multiplex PCR. The sample lists about 82,000 clones, roughly 95% occurring once. The specimen sequenced was T cells isolated from PBMCs. Source of these receptors: a human donor in good health.

The chain uses TRBV19 and TRBJ2-2; TRBD2 is a possible D gene (6 bases). V lost 1 base to trimming and J lost 2 bases, with 11 bases between them. There are 16 residues in the CDR3. Germline CDR1 is LNHDA and CDR2 is SQIVND (reference sequence). The CDR3 DNA sequence: TGTGCCAGTAGTATAGTTGGGACTTATAACACCGGGGAGCTGTTTTTT. Its protein is CASSIVGTYNTGELFF.

The V and J genes are TRBV19 and TRBJ1-5; 8 bases agree with TRBD1. The CDR3 totals 14 residues. CDR1 and CDR2 from the germline V gene are LNHDA and SQIVND (reference sequence). V lost 5 bases to trimming and J lost 2 bases; unmatched junction nucleotides: 2. The DNA for the CDR3 is TGTGCCAGTAGTCCGGGACAGGGCAATCAGCCCCAGCATTTT. It is translated as CASSPGQGNQPQHF.

This chain uses TRBV6-6 with TRBJ2-5; D possibly corresponds to TRBD2 (5 bases). Germline CDR1 and CDR2: MNHNY and SVGAGI (reference sequence). Trimming removed 5 bases at V and 1 base at J, with 11 bases between. This CDR3 is built from 14 residues. CDR3 in amino acids: CASSKRGSQETQYF. The CDR3 DNA reads as TGTGCCAGCAGTAAAAGAGGGAGCCAAGAGACCCAGTACTTC.

This clone showed up just a few times. The V and J genes are TRBV19 and TRBJ2-7; maybe TRBD1 (5 bases). The CDR3 consists of 16 residues. From germline, CDR1 is LNHDA and CDR2 SQIVND (reference sequence). The V end lost 1 base, the J end lost 0 bases, and 13 bases lay between the germline ends. The CDR3 loop reads CASSIGGWSASYEQYF. The CDR3 DNA reads as TGTGCCAGTAGTATAGGGGGCTGGAGTGCCTCCTACGAGCAGTACTTC.

This clone was counted a single time. The chain links TRBV7-8 to TRBJ2-2; TRBD2 aligns across 7 bases. V shed 1 base, J shed 5 bases, and the junction held 10 bases outside the gene matches. The germline V gene has CDR1 SGHVS and CDR2 FQNEAQ. The CDR3 extends over 17 amino acids. DNA of the CDR3: TGTGCCAGCAGCTTAGTCTTTGCGGGAGCGGATACCGGGGAGCTGTTTTTT. This translates into CASSLVFAGADTGELFF.

The chain is built from TRBV6-1 and TRBJ2-7; 12 nucleotides align to TRBD1. CDR1 and CDR2 (germline): MNHNS, SASEGT. This CDR3 is built from 15 residues. The V gene end was trimmed by 5 bases and the J gene end by 4 bases; junction bases not matched to a gene: 6. CDR3 sequence: CASSRDRGPSYEQYF. Written as DNA, the CDR3 is TGTGCCAGCAGTAGGGACAGGGGGCCATCGTACGAGCAGTACTTC.

The rearrangement links TRBV6-5 to TRBJ2-1; tentatively, D is TRBD1 (6 bases). CDR1 MNHEY and CDR2 SVGAGI come from the germline V gene. Trimming removed 2 bases from V and 5 bases from J, with 10 bases in between. The CDR3 covers 14 residues. CDR3 sequence: CASSYGGEDNEQFF. CDR3 nucleotide sequence: TGTGCCAGCAGTTACGGGGGCGAGGACAATGAGCAGTTCTTC.

V usage is TRBV27 and J usage is TRBJ2-1; the D gene is possibly TRBD2 (6 bases). V lost 3 bases and J 3 bases, leaving 12 bases between the germline ends. The CDR3 runs 15 residues. CDR1 is MNHEY and CDR2 is SMNVEV in the germline V gene (reference sequence). CDR3 region: CASSLAGPLYNEQFF. CDR3 bases: TGTGCCAGCAGTTTGGCGGGACCCCTCTACAATGAGCAGTTCTTC.

The chain uses TRBV6-1 and TRBJ1-5; TRBD1 is a possible D gene (6 bases). The CDR3 spans 14 residues. V dropped 7 bases and J dropped 1 base, with 11 bases sitting between them. Germline V gene sequence: CDR1 MNHNS, CDR2 SASEGT. The CDR3 nucleotides are TGTGCCAGCACCTCGACAGGCAGCAATCAGCCCCAGCATTTT. Translation: CASTSTGSNQPQHF.

This chain joins TRBV5-6 and TRBJ2-5; D is perhaps TRBD1 (5 bases). The V gene lost 1 base and the J gene lost 1 base, with 8 bases spanning the gap. Germline loops: CDR1 SGHDT, CDR2 YYEEEE. The CDR3 is 14 amino acids. CDR3 in amino acids: CASSLMQGQETQYF. DNA for the CDR3: TGTGCCAGCAGCTTGATGCAGGGCCAAGAGACCCAGTACTTC. The variable domain in full, with the rest retrieved from reference TRBV5-6 and TRBJ2-5, is DAGVTQSPTHLIKTRGQQVTLRCSPKSGHDTVSWYQQALGQGPQFIFQYYEEEERQRGNFPDRFSGHQFPNYSSELNVNALLLGDSALYLCASSLMQGQETQYFGPGTRLLVL.

The genes are TRBV7-2 and TRBJ2-6; D might be TRBD2 (7 bases). Germline loops: CDR1 SGHTA, CDR2 FQGNSA. V was trimmed by 10 bases and J by 0 bases, leaving 19 bases between them. This CDR3 spans 17 amino acids. The CDR3 here is CAIGRGRGFSGANVLTF. In DNA form, the CDR3 reads TGTGCCATCGGCCGTGGGAGGGGGTTCTCTGGGGCCAACGTCCTGACTTTC.

The chain uses TRBV7-9 and TRBJ1-1; 9 bases are shared with TRBD1. Germline V gene sequence: CDR1 SEHNR, CDR2 FQNEAQ (reference sequence). V was clipped by 4 bases and J by 11 bases; unmatched bases: 5. The CDR3 is 12 residues long. The CDR3 protein is CASSWTGAEAFF. The DNA of the CDR3 is TGTGCCAGCAGCTGGACAGGGGCCGAGGCTTTCTTT.

The chain links TRBV6-5 to TRBJ2-1; D is perhaps TRBD2 (6 bases). The CDR3 has 14 residues. V was trimmed by 7 bases and J by 3 bases, leaving 13 bases between them. In germline, CDR1 is MNHEY, CDR2 SVGAGI. The CDR3 loop reads CASNGGGYYNEQFF. As DNA, the CDR3 is TGTGCCAGCAATGGGGGAGGATACTACAATGAGCAGTTCTTC.

This chain connects TRBV12-5 to TRBJ2-5; 8 bases map to TRBD1. The CDR3 is 12 amino acids. With 6 bases clipped from V and 5 bases from J, the junction kept 2 bases outside the gene matches. Germline CDR1 reads LGHNT; CDR2 reads FRNRAP. The CDR3 here is CASGWTGETQYF. As DNA, the CDR3 is TGTGCTAGTGGGTGGACAGGGGAGACCCAGTACTTC.

V and J are TRBV7-3 and TRBJ1-1, with D unresolved. Trimming cost V 3 bases and J 2 bases, with 7 bases left between them. Germline V gene lookup returns CDR1 SGHTA and CDR2 FQGTGA. The CDR3 has 13 amino acids. The chain's CDR3 is CASSFYVNTEAFF. The CDR3 bases are TGTGCCAGCAGCTTTTATGTAAACACTGAAGCTTTCTTT.

This sequence joins TRBV7-3 and TRBJ2-1; 11 nucleotides match TRBD2. This CDR3 is 15 amino acids long. Trimming cost V 4 bases and J 7 bases; bases outside gene matches: 6. Germline V CDR1 and CDR2: SGHTA, FQGTGA. The CDR3 is CASSYGTSGRNEQFF. The CDR3 DNA reads TGTGCCAGCAGCTACGGGACTAGCGGCCGGAATGAGCAGTTCTTC.

The chain employs TRBV7-2 and TRBJ2-5, with TRBD1 matching 7 bases. The germline CDR1 and CDR2 sequences are SGHTA and FQGNSA. Losses at the gene ends were 1 base for V and 5 bases for J; bases not matched to a gene: 4. The CDR3 is made up of 14 amino acids. The CDR3 loop is CASSLVQGVETQYF. In nucleotides, the CDR3 is TGTGCCAGCAGCTTAGTGCAGGGGGTGGAGACCCAGTACTTC.

The chain has TRBV11-2 and TRBJ2-5; tentatively, D is TRBD1 (7 bases). The CDR3 runs to 16 residues. Germline V gives CDR1 SGHAT, CDR2 FQNNGV. Between the trimmed V and J ends, which lost 1 base and 2 bases, there was a span of 14 bases. CDR3 protein: CASSLGEARGQETQYF. The CDR3 DNA reads as TGTGCCAGCAGCTTAGGGGAGGCCAGGGGGCAAGAGACCCAGTACTTC. The entire variable domain, with the rest obtained from reference TRBV11-2 and TRBJ2-5, is as follows: EAGVAQSPRYKIIEKRQSVAFWCNPISGHATLYWYQQILGQGPKLLIQFQNNGVVDDSQLPKDRFSAERLKGVDSTLKIQPAKLEDSAVYLCASSLGEARGQETQYFGPGTRLLVL.

The V and J genes are TRBV7-2 and TRBJ2-7; tentative D call: TRBD2 (6 bases). Germline-derived CDR1 and CDR2 are SGHTA and FQGNSA. Trimming pared 1 base from V and 5 bases from J, leaving 9 bases between. This CDR3 has 13 amino acids. This CDR3 reads CASSLVGGNEQYF. DNA for the CDR3: TGTGCCAGCAGCTTAGTAGGAGGGAACGAGCAGTACTTC.

The rearrangement links TRBV19 to TRBJ2-1, with TRBD2 matching over 9 bases. CDR1 and CDR2 (germline): LNHDA, SQIVND (reference sequence). V shed 11 bases, J shed 6 bases, and the junction held 11 bases outside the gene matches. The CDR3 length is 14 residues. This CDR3 is CAPGGTSSPNEQFF. In nucleotides, the CDR3 is TGTGCCCCCGGAGGGACTAGCAGTCCCAATGAGCAGTTCTTC.